The 20 T cell receptor beta chains presented below share a single source sample, sequenced in a study of OX40 agonist ivuxolimab in advanced cancers. Only in-frame clones appear in the TCRdb table, and some are missing; sequencing was by immunoSEQ multiplex PCR. Found here are tens of thousands of clones, approximately 90% of them singletons; the top ten hold about 30%. The specimen was CD4+ or CD8+ T cells sorted from blood, collected in a trial of the OX40 agonist ivuxolimab. Receptor source: an adult with an advanced solid tumor such as melanoma, head and neck, liver or kidney cancer.

The chain couples TRBV11-2 to TRBJ2-5, with 9 bases lining up with TRBD2. This CDR3 has 15 residues. From germline, CDR1 is SGHAT and CDR2 FQNNGV. V was pared by 1 base and J by 3 bases, with 3 bases of the junction left unmatched. This chain's CDR3 is CASSLGSSGKETQYF. The CDR3 bases are TGTGCCAGCAGCTTAGGGTCTAGCGGGAAAGAGACCCAGTACTTC.

The gene calls are TRBV28 and TRBJ2-1, with a weak D call TRBD2 (6 bases). Trimming cost V 2 bases and J 8 bases, with 25 bases left between them. This CDR3 spans 18 amino acids. Germline V gives CDR1 MDHEN, CDR2 SYDVKM. CDR3: CASSLIWRVGQLGDEQFF. The CDR3 DNA reads as TGTGCCAGCAGTTTAATTTGGAGGGTTGGTCAGCTGGGGGATGAGCAGTTCTTC.

This clone came up a few times. The chain is built from TRBV6-5 and TRBJ1-1; no definite D call. This CDR3 spans 11 amino acids. In germline, CDR1 is MNHEY, CDR2 SVGAGI. Deletions cut 4 bases from V and 7 bases from J, with 7 bases between. CDR3 residues: CASSFGSEAFF. The CDR3 coding sequence is TGTGCCAGCAGTTTTGGAAGTGAAGCTTTCTTT.

The chain joins TRBV11-2 to TRBJ2-6, with 8 bases fitting TRBD2. The CDR3 is 17 amino acids. In germline, CDR1 is SGHAT, CDR2 FQNNGV. Germline trimming cut 3 bases from V and 1 base from J; bases unmatched to any gene: 5. CDR3 residues: CASSFLAGWSGANVLTF. The CDR3 nucleotides read TGTGCCAGCAGCTTCTTAGCGGGATGGTCTGGGGCCAACGTCCTGACTTTC.

A remark on this clone: A much larger clone is a single base away; this may be a read error. This chain connects TRBV9 to TRBJ2-7, with D uncertain. V shed 0 bases and J shed 0 bases, with 4 bases lying between them. This CDR3 has 13 residues. CDR1 is SGDLS, CDR2 YYNGEE, per germline. The CDR3 spells CASSVGSSYEQYF. The CDR3 DNA follows: TGTGCCAGCAGCGTAGGCAGCTCCTACGAGCAGTACTTC. Looking up the rest from reference TRBV9 and TRBJ2-7 gives the full variable domain: DSGVTQTPKHLITATGQRVTLRCSPRSGDLSVYWYQQSLDQGLQFLIQYYNGEERAKGNILERFSAQQFPDLHSELNLSSLELGDSALYFCASSVGSSYEQYFGPGTRLTVT.

This rearrangement joins TRBV6-6 to TRBJ2-7; 8 positions agree with TRBD2. There are 15 residues in the CDR3. V was pared by 5 bases and J by 1 base, with 7 bases of the junction left unmatched. Germline assignment: CDR1 MNHNY and CDR2 SVGAGI (reference sequence). The CDR3 DNA is TGTGCCAGCAGTAGATCGGGACTAGTATCCTACGAGCAGTACTTC. Translation gives CASSRSGLVSYEQYF.

The V and J genes are TRBV7-9 and TRBJ2-7, with 7 nucleotides matching TRBD1. V dropped 3 bases and J dropped 3; count of bases not matched to a gene: 17. The CDR3 consists of 18 residues. The germline gives CDR1 SEHNR, CDR2 FQNEAQ (reference sequence). For the CDR3, the DNA is TGTGCCAGCAGCTTTAGGGGATGGGACAGTCAACCTGACTACGAGCAGTACTTC. Amino acids: CASSFRGWDSQPDYEQYF. The variable domain in full, completed from reference TRBV7-9 and TRBJ2-7, reads DTGVSQNPRHKITKRGQNVTFRCDPISEHNRLYWYRQTLGQGPEFLTYFQNEAQLEKSRLLSDRFSAERPKGSFSTLEIQRTEQGDSAMYLCASSFRGWDSQPDYEQYFGPGTRLTVT.

The rearrangement joins TRBV28 to TRBJ2-1, with no clear D. Germline assignment: CDR1 MDHEN and CDR2 SYDVKM. V gave up 7 bases and J gave up 2 bases, with 12 bases separating them. The CDR3 has 14 amino acids. CDR3 sequence reads: CASNSPDPYNEQFF. The CDR3, as DNA: TGTGCCAGCAATTCTCCAGACCCCTACAATGAGCAGTTCTTC.

The chain employs TRBV28 and TRBJ2-3; 11 positions match TRBD2. The germline V gene has CDR1 MDHEN and CDR2 SYDVKM. The length of the CDR3 is 17 residues. V was clipped by 9 bases and J by 2 bases; unmatched bases: 13. For the CDR3, the DNA is TGTGCCAGTCCACCCACGGGACTAGCGGACCCCACAGATACGCAGTATTTT. Translating gives CASPPTGLADPTDTQYF.

The V call is TRBV7-9, the J call TRBJ2-7, with TRBD1 matching 11 bases. Germline-derived CDR1 and CDR2 are SEHNR and FQNEAQ (reference sequence). The CDR3 sequence is 17 residues long. J was trimmed by 0 bases and V by 5 bases; bases with no gene match: 9. The CDR3 is CASSLARTGGLSYEQYF. The CDR3, as DNA: TGTGCCAGCAGCCTCGCGAGGACAGGGGGCCTCTCCTACGAGCAGTACTTC.

The J gene is TRBJ2-3, the V gene TRBV15, with D unresolved. Trimming stripped 5 bases from V and 0 bases from J, with 3 bases between. Germline CDR1 reads LNHNV; CDR2 reads YYDKDF (reference sequence). The CDR3 sequence is 12 residues long. Written as DNA, the CDR3 is TGTGCCACCAGCTGGAGCACAGATACGCAGTATTTT. This encodes CATSWSTDTQYF.

This chain links TRBV10-1 with TRBJ1-4; D perhaps matches TRBD1 (5 bases). The V end was cut by 6 bases, the J end by 6 bases, with 8 bases between. Looked up from germline, CDR1 is WNHNN and CDR2 is SYGVQD (reference sequence). The CDR3 runs to 12 residues. The CDR3 sequence is CASSGGDEKLFF. DNA of the CDR3: TGCGCCAGCAGCGGGGGGGATGAAAAACTGTTTTTT.

This chain links TRBV11-2 with TRBJ1-1; tentatively, D is TRBD1 (5 bases). The V gene's germline CDR1 is SGHAT and CDR2 FQNNGV. Deletions cut 4 bases from V and 0 bases from J, with 18 bases between. The CDR3 consists of 17 residues. CDR3 DNA: TGTGCCAGCAGCTCCTCCCCGGGGGACCTCATGAACACTGAAGCTTTCTTT. It codes for CASSSSPGDLMNTEAFF.

This chain links TRBV7-2 with TRBJ2-7, with 7 bases that match TRBD2. The CDR3 covers 14 residues. Per the germline V gene, CDR1 is SGHTA and CDR2 is FQGNSA. With 2 bases clipped from V and 2 bases from J, the junction kept 3 bases outside the gene matches. CDR3 bases: TGTGCCAGCAGCTTAATTCGGGGGGCCTACGAGCAGTACTTC. It is translated as CASSLIRGAYEQYF. Supplemented by reference TRBV7-2 and TRBJ2-7, the full variable domain reads GAGVSQSPSNKVTEKGKDVELRCDPISGHTALYWYRQSLGQGLEFLIYFQGNSAPDKSGLPSDRFSAERTGGSVSTLTIQRTQQEDSAVYLCASSLIRGAYEQYFGPGTRLTVT.

The rearrangement joins TRBV9 to TRBJ2-3; 12 bases fit TRBD2. CDR3 length equals 15 residues. Trimming at V came to 2 bases and at J to 3 bases, leaving 1 base not matched to a gene. Germline assignment: CDR1 SGDLS and CDR2 YYNGEE. The CDR3 here is CASSVLAGGTDTQYF. As DNA, the CDR3 is TGTGCCAGCAGCGTGCTAGCGGGGGGGACAGATACGCAGTATTTT. Combining the CDR3 with reference TRBV9 and TRBJ2-3 gives the whole variable domain DSGVTQTPKHLITATGQRVTLRCSPRSGDLSVYWYQQSLDQGLQFLIQYYNGEERAKGNILERFSAQQFPDLHSELNLSSLELGDSALYFCASSVLAGGTDTQYFGPGTRLTVL.

The CDR3: CASSLRQGRYGYTF. The CDR3 DNA is TGTGCCAGCAGTTTAAGGCAGGGGAGATATGGCTACACCTTC. The gene calls are TRBV28 and TRBJ1-2; possible D gene TRBD1, 6 bases. CDR1 and CDR2 (germline): MDHEN, SYDVKM. Trimming took off 2 bases at V and 5 bases at J, with 12 bases between the two ends. This CDR3 region has 14 residues.

The CDR3: CASSLGLTSGRAEQYF. In DNA form, the CDR3 reads TGTGCCAGCAGCTTAGGCCTTACTAGCGGGAGGGCCGAGCAGTACTTC. The V gene is TRBV7-9, the J gene TRBJ2-7, with 13 nucleotides matching TRBD2. Germline CDR1 reads SEHNR; CDR2 reads FQNEAQ (reference sequence). The CDR3 has 16 amino acids. Germline trimming cut 1 base from V and 6 bases from J; bases unmatched to any gene: 6.

This clone is a singleton in its sample. The gene calls are TRBV28 and TRBJ1-5; 9 bases fit TRBD1. This CDR3 has 16 amino acids. V lost 6 bases, J lost 0 bases, and 6 bases stayed unmatched. The germline V gene has CDR1 MDHEN and CDR2 SYDVKM. The CDR3 nucleotides are TGTGCCAGCAGAGGGGGGACAGGGTTTAGCAATCAGCCCCAGCATTTT. This translates into CASRGGTGFSNQPQHF.

The J gene is TRBJ2-3, the V gene TRBV2, with D uncertain. The V gene lost 8 bases and the J gene lost 4 bases, with 13 bases spanning the gap. The germline V gene encodes CDR1 SNHLY and CDR2 FYNNEI. This CDR3 is built from 13 residues. This CDR3 reads CASHYGSADTQYF. CDR3 DNA sequence: TGTGCCAGCCATTATGGTAGTGCAGATACGCAGTATTTT.

The CDR3, as DNA: TGTGCCAGCAGCGTCGGGACAGGGGGCGGGAATGAAGCTTTCTTT. It encodes CASSVGTGGGNEAFF. This chain joins TRBV5-5 and TRBJ1-1, with TRBD1 matching 12 bases. The CDR3 runs to 15 residues. The V segment lost 4 bases and the J segment 7 bases; nucleotides outside the gene matches: 8. Germline CDR1 SGHKS, CDR2 YYEKEE (reference sequence).